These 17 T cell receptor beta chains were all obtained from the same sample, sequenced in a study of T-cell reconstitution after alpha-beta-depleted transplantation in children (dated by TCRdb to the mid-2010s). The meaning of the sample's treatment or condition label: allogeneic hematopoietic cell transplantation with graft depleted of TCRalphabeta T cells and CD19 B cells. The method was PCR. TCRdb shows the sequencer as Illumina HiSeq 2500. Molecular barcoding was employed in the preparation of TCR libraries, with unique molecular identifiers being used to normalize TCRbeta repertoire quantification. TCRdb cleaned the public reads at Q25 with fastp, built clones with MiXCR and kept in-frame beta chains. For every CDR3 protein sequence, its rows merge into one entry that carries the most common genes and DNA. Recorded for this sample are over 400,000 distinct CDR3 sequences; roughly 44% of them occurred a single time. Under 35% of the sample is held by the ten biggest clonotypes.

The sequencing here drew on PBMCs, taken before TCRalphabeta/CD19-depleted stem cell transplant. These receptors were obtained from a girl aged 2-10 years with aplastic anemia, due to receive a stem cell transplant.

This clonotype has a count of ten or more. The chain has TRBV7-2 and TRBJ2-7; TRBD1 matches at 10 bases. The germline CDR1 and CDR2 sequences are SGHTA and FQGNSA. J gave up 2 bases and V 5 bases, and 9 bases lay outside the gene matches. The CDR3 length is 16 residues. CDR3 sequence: CASSPFGTGVPYEQYF. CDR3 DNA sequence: TGTGCCAGCAGCCCGTTCGGGACAGGGGTTCCCTACGAGCAGTACTTC.

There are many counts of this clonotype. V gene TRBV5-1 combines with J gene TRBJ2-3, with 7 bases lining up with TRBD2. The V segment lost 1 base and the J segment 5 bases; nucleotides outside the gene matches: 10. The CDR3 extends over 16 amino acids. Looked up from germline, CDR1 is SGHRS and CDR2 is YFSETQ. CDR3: CASSLRVGGPGDTQYF. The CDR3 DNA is TGCGCCAGCAGCTTGAGAGTGGGAGGGCCGGGAGATACGCAGTATTTT.

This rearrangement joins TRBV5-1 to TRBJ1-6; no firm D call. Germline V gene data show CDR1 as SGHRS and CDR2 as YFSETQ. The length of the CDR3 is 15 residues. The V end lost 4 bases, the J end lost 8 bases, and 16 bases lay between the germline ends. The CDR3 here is CASSIQPWGDSPLHF. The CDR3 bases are TGCGCCAGCAGCATACAGCCCTGGGGAGATTCACCCCTCCACTTT.

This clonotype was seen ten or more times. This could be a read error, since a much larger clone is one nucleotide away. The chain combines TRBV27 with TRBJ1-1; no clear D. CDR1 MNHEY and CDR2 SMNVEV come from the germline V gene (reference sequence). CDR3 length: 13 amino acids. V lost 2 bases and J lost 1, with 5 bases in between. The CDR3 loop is CASSLGENTEAFF. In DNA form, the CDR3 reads TGTGCCAGCAGTTTAGGGGAGAACACTGAAGCTTTCTTT.

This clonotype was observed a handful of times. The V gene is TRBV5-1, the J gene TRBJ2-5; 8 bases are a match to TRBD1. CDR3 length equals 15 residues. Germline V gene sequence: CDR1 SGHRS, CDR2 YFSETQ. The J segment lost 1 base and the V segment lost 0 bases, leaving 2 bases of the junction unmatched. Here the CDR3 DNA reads TGCGCCAGCAGCTTGGACAGGGGGGTCCAAGAGACCCAGTACTTC. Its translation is CASSLDRGVQETQYF.

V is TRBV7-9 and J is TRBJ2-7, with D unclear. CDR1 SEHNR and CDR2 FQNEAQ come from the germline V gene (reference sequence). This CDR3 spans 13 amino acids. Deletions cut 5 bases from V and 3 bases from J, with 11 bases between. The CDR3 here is CASSPPRVYEQYF. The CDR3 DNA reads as TGTGCCAGCAGCCCCCCTAGGGTCTACGAGCAGTACTTC.

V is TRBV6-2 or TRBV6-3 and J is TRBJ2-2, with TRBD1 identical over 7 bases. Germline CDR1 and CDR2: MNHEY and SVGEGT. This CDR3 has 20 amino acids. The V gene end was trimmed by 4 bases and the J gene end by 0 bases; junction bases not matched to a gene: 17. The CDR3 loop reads CASSSLGQPHFFANTGELFF. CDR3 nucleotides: TGTGCCAGCAGTTCCTTGGGACAGCCCCATTTTTTCGCGAACACCGGGGAGCTGTTTTTT.

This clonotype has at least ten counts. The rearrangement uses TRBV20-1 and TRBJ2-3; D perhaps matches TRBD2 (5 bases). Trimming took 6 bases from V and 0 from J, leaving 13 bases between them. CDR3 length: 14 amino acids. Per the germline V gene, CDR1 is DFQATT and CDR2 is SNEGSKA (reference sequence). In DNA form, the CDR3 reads TGCAGTGCCGCCCTGGGCGGGAGCACAGATACGCAGTATTTT. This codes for CSAALGGSTDTQYF.

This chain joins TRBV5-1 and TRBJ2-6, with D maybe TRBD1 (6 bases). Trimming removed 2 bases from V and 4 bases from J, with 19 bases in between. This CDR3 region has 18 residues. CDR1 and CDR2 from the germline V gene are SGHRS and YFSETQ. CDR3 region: CASSFKDSQSMGANVLTF. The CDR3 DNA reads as TGCGCCAGCAGCTTTAAGGACAGTCAGAGCATGGGGGCCAACGTCCTGACTTTC.

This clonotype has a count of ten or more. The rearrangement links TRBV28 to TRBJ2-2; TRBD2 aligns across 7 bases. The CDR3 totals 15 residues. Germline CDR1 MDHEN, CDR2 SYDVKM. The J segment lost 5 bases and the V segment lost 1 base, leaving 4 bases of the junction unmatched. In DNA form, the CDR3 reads TGTGCCAGCAGTTTATCAACAGCGGGGACCGGGGAGCTGTTTTTT. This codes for CASSLSTAGTGELFF.

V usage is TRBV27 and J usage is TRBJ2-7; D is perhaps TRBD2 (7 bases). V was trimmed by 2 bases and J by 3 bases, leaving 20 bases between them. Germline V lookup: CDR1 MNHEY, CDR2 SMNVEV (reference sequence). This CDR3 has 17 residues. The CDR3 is CASSLKGDWRGHYEQYF. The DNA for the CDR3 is TGTGCCAGCAGTTTAAAGGGTGACTGGCGGGGGCACTACGAGCAGTACTTC.

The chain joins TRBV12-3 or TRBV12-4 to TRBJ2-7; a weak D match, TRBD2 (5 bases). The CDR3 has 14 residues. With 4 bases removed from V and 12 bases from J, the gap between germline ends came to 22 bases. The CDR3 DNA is TGTGCCAGCAGTTCTGCACTAGGTCGGTATGGTCGGTACTTC. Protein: CASSSALGRYGRYF.

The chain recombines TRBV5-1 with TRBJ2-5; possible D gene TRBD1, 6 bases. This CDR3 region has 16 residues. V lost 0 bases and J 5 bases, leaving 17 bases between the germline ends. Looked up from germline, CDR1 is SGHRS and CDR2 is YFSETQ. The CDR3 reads CASSLGGPPRRETQYF. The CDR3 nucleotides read TGCGCCAGCAGCTTGGGGGGGCCCCCGAGGCGGGAGACCCAGTACTTC.

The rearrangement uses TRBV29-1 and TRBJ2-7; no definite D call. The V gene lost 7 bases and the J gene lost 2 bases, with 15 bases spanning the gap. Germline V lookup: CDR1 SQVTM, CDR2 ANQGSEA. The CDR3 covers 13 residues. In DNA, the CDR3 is TGCAGCGGGGTATTGGCAGTTACCTACGAGCAGTACTTC. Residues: CSGVLAVTYEQYF.

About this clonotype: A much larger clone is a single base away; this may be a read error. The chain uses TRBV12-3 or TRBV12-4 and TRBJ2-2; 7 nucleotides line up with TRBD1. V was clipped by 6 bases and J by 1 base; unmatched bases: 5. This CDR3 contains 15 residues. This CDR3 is CASRSGTENTGELFF. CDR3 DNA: TGTGCCAGCAGGTCCGGGACAGAGAACACCGGGGAGCTGTTTTTT.

The CDR3 sequence: CASSSGQFTHNEQFF. The CDR3 nucleotides read TGTGCCAGCAGTTCGGGACAGTTCACCCATAATGAGCAGTTCTTC. The V gene is TRBV28, the J gene TRBJ2-1; 7 bases fit TRBD1. This CDR3 is built from 15 residues. In germline, CDR1 is MDHEN, CDR2 SYDVKM. V was pared by 4 bases and J by 7 bases, with 10 bases of the junction left unmatched.

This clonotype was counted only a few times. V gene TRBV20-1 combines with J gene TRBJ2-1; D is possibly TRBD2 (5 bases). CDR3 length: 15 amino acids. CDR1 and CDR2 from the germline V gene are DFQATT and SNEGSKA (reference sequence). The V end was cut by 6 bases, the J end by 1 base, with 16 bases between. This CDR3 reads CSAADLTLSYNEQFF. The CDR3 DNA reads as TGCAGTGCAGCGGACCTCACATTATCCTACAATGAGCAGTTCTTC.